A single TCR beta chain is shown here with its context. Its target is unknown. Six replicates per PBMC sample, mostly from roughly 500 ng of genomic DNA. Profiled with immunoSEQ multiplex PCR; TCRdb holds only in-frame clones, not every one. Among 65,000 to 70,000 clones, 70% to 90% were seen once, and the ten largest hold 2.5% to 3%. The sample originates from a study of neoadjuvant anti-PD-1 for oral cavity cancer. CDR1 ENHRY and CDR2 SYGVKD come from the germline V gene. V lost 1 base, J lost 2 bases, and 5 bases lay in between. The CDR3 is made up of 14 amino acids. Study conclusions and caveats: TCR analyses covered only a few patients per response group.

Time point given: after neoadjuvant nivolumab, at surgical resection. PBMCs were not maintained or expanded in culture before analysis. This sequence was found in a person between 40 and 85 years old with oral cavity squamous cell carcinoma. The chain uses TRBV10-3 and TRBJ1-4, with D unclear. Specimen: PBMCs, collected after nivolumab (anti-PD-1) treatment. DNA for the CDR3: TGTGCCATCAGTGAGTACGGGACTAATGAAAAACTGTTTTTT. This translates into CAISEYGTNEKLFF.